The 18 T cell receptor beta chains below come from one sample, sequenced in a study of blood T cell repertoires in COVID-19. Method: immunoSEQ multiplex PCR; TCRdb's copy keeps in-frame clones and lacks some. The sample holds 200,000 or so clones, about 88% seen once. Specimen: peripheral blood. The receptors here all came from a man between 65 and 80 years old with active or convalescent COVID-19.

CDR3 DNA: TGTGCCAGCAGCTTACTAGCGGGAGTAGGAGAGACCCAGTACTTC. Protein product: CASSLLAGVGETQYF. This chain links TRBV7-9 with TRBJ2-5, with TRBD2 matching over 10 bases. The V and J ends lost 2 bases and 4 bases, in that order; junction bases with no gene match: 4. CDR3 length: 15 residues. Germline CDR1 is SEHNR and CDR2 is FQNEAQ (reference sequence).

V is TRBV6-5 and J is TRBJ1-3, with TRBD1 identical over 7 bases. This CDR3 spans 15 amino acids. Germline V CDR1 and CDR2: MNHEY, SVGAGI. The junction had 1 base not matched to a gene; V was cut back by 1 base and J by 1 base. This CDR3 is CASSYLDRSGNTIYF. DNA for the CDR3: TGTGCCAGCAGTTACTTGGACAGGTCTGGAAACACCATATATTTT.

The CDR3 bases are TGTGCCAGCTCCCACGGACAGGGGAATAATTCACCCCTCCACTTT. Protein product: CASSHGQGNNSPLHF. This chain uses TRBV18 with TRBJ1-6; 9 bases map to TRBD1. This CDR3 has 15 residues. CDR1 and CDR2 (germline): KGHSH, LQKENI. With 6 bases clipped from V and 5 bases from J, the junction kept 5 bases outside the gene matches.

This chain joins TRBV6-5 and TRBJ1-4; D is perhaps TRBD1 (6 bases). Trimming removed 0 bases from V and 5 bases from J, with 13 bases in between. Germline V gives CDR1 MNHEY, CDR2 SVGAGI. The CDR3 totals 16 residues. In DNA form, the CDR3 reads TGTGCCAGCAGTTACTCGGCAGGGGTGTCCAATGAAAAACTGTTTTTT. Its translation is CASSYSAGVSNEKLFF.

The chain combines TRBV9 with TRBJ1-2, with 7 bases matching TRBD1. The CDR3 is made up of 14 amino acids. With 3 bases clipped from V and 11 bases from J, the junction kept 13 bases outside the gene matches. From germline, CDR1 is SGDLS and CDR2 YYNGEE. CDR3 region: CASSALGPGQTYTF. The CDR3 nucleotides are TGTGCCAGCAGCGCCCTTGGCCCGGGACAGACTTACACCTTC. The entire variable domain, with the rest obtained from reference TRBV9 and TRBJ1-2, is as follows: DSGVTQTPKHLITATGQRVTLRCSPRSGDLSVYWYQQSLDQGLQFLIQYYNGEERAKGNILERFSAQQFPDLHSELNLSSLELGDSALYFCASSALGPGQTYTFGSGTRLTVV.

V and J are TRBV4-3 and TRBJ1-4; no reliable D call. The CDR3 loop spans 15 amino acids. Trimming removed 0 bases from V and 6 bases from J, with 11 bases in between. The germline CDR1 and CDR2 sequences are LGHNA and YSLEER. The CDR3 sequence: CASSQDIGVYEKLFF. As DNA, the CDR3 is TGCGCCAGCAGCCAAGATATCGGGGTTTATGAAAAACTGTTTTTT.

V is TRBV28 and J is TRBJ2-7; D possibly corresponds to TRBD1 (5 bases). CDR1 MDHEN and CDR2 SYDVKM come from the germline V gene. Trimming took 7 bases from V and 4 from J, leaving 17 bases between them. The CDR3 has 14 amino acids. CDR3 DNA: TGTGCCAGCACCTGGTCCAGGGCCATATACGAGCAGTACTTC. Translating it yields CASTWSRAIYEQYF. Variable domain in full (rest from reference TRBV28 and TRBJ2-7): DVKVTQSSRYLVKRTGEKVFLECVQDMDHENMFWYRQDPGLGLRLIYFSYDVKMKEKGDIPEGYSVSREKKERFSLILESASTNQTSMYLCASTWSRAIYEQYFGPGTRLTVT.

This chain joins TRBV3-1 (or the pseudogene TRBV3-2) and TRBJ1-6; 7 positions agree with TRBD1. This CDR3 region has 20 residues. Trimming took 1 base from V and 3 from J; bases not matched to a gene: 15. Germline V gene lookup returns CDR1 LGHDT and CDR2 YNNKEL (reference sequence). The CDR3 DNA follows: TGTGCCAGCAGCCAAGCCGAAGTGTACCGCCGGGACAGCTATAATTCACCCCTCCACTTT. Protein sequence: CASSQAEVYRRDSYNSPLHF.

On this clone itself: This specimen includes other DNA sequences encoding the same CDR3. J is TRBJ2-7 and V is TRBV19, with 10 bases aligning to TRBD1. Germline assignment: CDR1 LNHDA and CDR2 SQIVND (reference sequence). This CDR3 is built from 13 residues. Trimming removed 6 bases from V and 2 bases from J; junction bases left unmatched: 1. The CDR3 loop is CASRGQGTYEQYF. In DNA form, the CDR3 reads TGTGCCAGTAGGGGACAGGGGACCTACGAGCAGTACTTC.

This clone was seen repeatedly, ten times or more. This sequence joins TRBV10-3 and TRBJ1-1, with a weak D call TRBD1 (6 bases). Trimming left V 6 bases short and J 1 base short, with 9 bases between. The CDR3 has 13 residues. Germline V gene lookup returns CDR1 ENHRY and CDR2 SYGVKD. The chain's CDR3 is CAIRRGWNTEAFF. As DNA, the CDR3 is TGTGCCATCAGGAGGGGGTGGAACACTGAAGCTTTCTTT.

The chain recombines TRBV19 with TRBJ1-5, with a tentative D call TRBD1 (5 bases). V lost 6 bases and J lost 0, with 12 bases in between. The CDR3 has 15 residues. Germline-derived CDR1 and CDR2 are LNHDA and SQIVND (reference sequence). The CDR3 sequence is CASRTSGYSNQPQHF. As DNA, the CDR3 is TGTGCCAGTAGGACCTCAGGGTATAGCAATCAGCCCCAGCATTTT.

The V call is TRBV2, the J call TRBJ1-3; D not certain. Germline V gene sequence: CDR1 SNHLY, CDR2 FYNNEI. The CDR3 extends over 13 amino acids. V lost 6 bases and J lost 0, with 6 bases in between. The CDR3 protein is CASRRLSGNTIYF. Written as DNA, the CDR3 is TGTGCCAGCAGACGACTCTCTGGAAACACCATATATTTT.

This clone was picked up one time. The gene calls are TRBV28 and TRBJ1-2; D perhaps matches TRBD1 (6 bases). CDR3 length: 13 amino acids. The ends were cut back, 4 bases at V and 4 bases at J, with 10 bases in the middle. Germline V CDR1 and CDR2: MDHEN, SYDVKM. In DNA, the CDR3 is TGTGCCAGCAGTTCCGGGACACGCTATGGCTACACCTTC. Encoded protein: CASSSGTRYGYTF.

This chain links TRBV2 with TRBJ2-1, with 12 positions matching TRBD1. Trimming at V came to 6 bases and at J to 3 bases, leaving 6 bases not matched to a gene. Germline values: CDR1 SNHLY, CDR2 FYNNEI. CDR3 length: 16 residues. CDR3 coding DNA: TGTGCCAGCAGGGAGGGACAGGGGGCTGGCTACAATGAGCAGTTCTTC. This gives the protein CASREGQGAGYNEQFF.

This clone was detected only a few times. The chain uses TRBV9 and TRBJ2-7; a weak D match, TRBD2 (5 bases). This CDR3 has 14 residues. Germline V CDR1 and CDR2: SGDLS, YYNGEE. V was cut by 3 bases and J by 5 bases, with 15 bases left in between. The DNA of the CDR3 is TGTGCCAGCAGCGGCCCCTCGGGGTCCCACGAGCAGTACTTC. Protein sequence: CASSGPSGSHEQYF.

V usage is TRBV23-1 and J usage is TRBJ1-5, with 7 bases fitting TRBD1. TRBV23-1 is sorted into the ORF group, with uncertain function. This CDR3 spans 14 amino acids. Germline trimming cut 3 bases from V and 13 bases from J; bases unmatched to any gene: 12. CDR3 DNA: TGCGCCAGCAGTCACCCTCAACACCGGGACAGACAGCATTTT. Its protein product is CASSHPQHRDRQHF.

The chain carries TRBV12-3 or TRBV12-4 and TRBJ1-1, with a weak D call TRBD1 (6 bases). V was pared by 4 bases and J by 4 bases, with 10 bases between. The CDR3 contains 13 residues. As DNA, the CDR3 is TGTGCCAGCAGTTCGTTCAGGGGCACTGAAGCTTTCTTT. The encoded protein is CASSSFRGTEAFF.

The chain joins TRBV6-6 to TRBJ2-7; a weak D match, TRBD1 (6 bases). Germline values: CDR1 MNHNY, CDR2 SVGAGI (reference sequence). V was pared by 4 bases and J by 4 bases, with 17 bases between. This CDR3 has 15 residues. CDR3 bases: TGTGCCAGCAGTTCCGACATCCTTAGGGGGTACGAGCAGTACTTC. Translated: CASSSDILRGYEQYF.